This T cell receptor beta chain was captured in a study of cytomegalovirus exposure and HLA in healthy donors. Study-wide context: A prior analysis found 117 million unique TCR beta sequences from around 190 million T cells. Overall study results and limits: The study put roughly 160 TCR beta chains on its list as cytomegalovirus-associated. TCR beta V segments were, for the most part, productive about 87% or about 30% of the time in an earlier analysis.

A word on this clone: What it binds is unknown.

V lost 5 bases and J 4 bases, leaving 15 bases between the germline ends. The CDR3 runs to 15 residues. Germline CDR1 and CDR2: SGHNT and YENEEA. A multiplex PCR was run with 60 Vbeta primers and 13 Jbeta primers. In the original processing: An analysis performed later counted about 80 million unique TCR beta chains (roughly 11 million of them shared). Assay used: immunoSEQ multiplex PCR; TCRdb lists only in-frame clones, some missing. The V and J calls and clone size are taken from that table; D and trimming were inferred from the DNA. The sample lists about 130,000 clones, roughly 74% occurring once.

Sequences were obtained from PBMCs. The TCR was taken from a woman aged 45-59 years in good health and CMV-seropositive. The rearrangement uses TRBV11-3 and TRBJ2-1, with D tentatively TRBD2 (6 bases). Here the CDR3 DNA reads TGTGCCAGCAGCACCGCGGGTAGCGGATACAATGAGCAGTTCTTC. Translating gives CASSTAGSGYNEQFF.